This T cell receptor (beta chain) is drawn from a study of glioma-infiltrating T cells after dendritic cell vaccination. Turning to the study itself: Dendritic cells derived from monocytes and pulsed with autologous tumor lysate formed the vaccine.

Of note for this clone: Its specificity is unknown.

V lost 3 bases and J lost 2, with 14 bases in between. Germline V CDR1 and CDR2: MGHRA, YSYEKL. This CDR3 region has 16 residues. Only in-frame clones appear in the TCRdb table, and some are missing; sequencing was by immunoSEQ multiplex PCR. The data contain about 92,000 clones, 65% to 90% of them singletons. Overall study findings and caveats: Few patients contributed both blood and tumor specimens.

The TCR was taken from a human donor with glioblastoma. The source was blood, collected before dendritic cell vaccination. The chain links TRBV4-1 to TRBJ2-1, with TRBD2 as a possible D gene (6 bases). CDR3 region: CASSQEGTYTYNEQFF. CDR3 coding DNA: TGCGCCAGCAGCCAGGAGGGTACATACACCTACAATGAGCAGTTCTTC.